The next 3 T cell receptor beta chains were all read from a single sample in a study of T cells of healthy individuals. TCRdb redid the calling of the 5' RACE reads with MiXCR, one entry per CDR3 protein. The sample includes over 95,000 distinct CDR3 sequences, approximately 16% of them seen just once. The receptors were sampled from a human donor in good health.

Ten or more counts support this clonotype. The chain links TRBV20-1 to TRBJ1-5, with no clear D. Per the germline V gene, CDR1 is DFQATT and CDR2 is SNEGSKA (reference sequence). CDR3 length: 13 amino acids. The germline V and J ends were trimmed by 4 bases and 7 bases, with 14 bases remaining between them. The CDR3 here is CSAKTLPGQPQHF. Written as DNA, the CDR3 is TGCAGTGCTAAGACTCTTCCGGGACAGCCCCAGCATTTT.

This clonotype was seen many times. The chain has TRBV19 and TRBJ2-1; a possible D gene is TRBD2 (6 bases). Germline CDR1 reads LNHDA; CDR2 reads SQIVND (reference sequence). CDR3 size: 13 residues. V shed 3 bases and J shed 9 bases, with 12 bases lying between them. DNA for the CDR3: TGTGCCAGTAGTATCCGGGGAGCGGGTGAGCAGTTCTTC. This sequence encodes CASSIRGAGEQFF.

The V and J genes are TRBV12-3 or TRBV12-4 and TRBJ2-2, with a weak D call TRBD1 (5 bases). Trimming left V 1 base short and J 8 bases short, with 11 bases between. This CDR3 is built from 14 residues. Written as DNA, the CDR3 is TGTGCCAGCAGTTTAGAGCGTAGGACAGGGGAGCTGTTTTTT. Translated: CASSLERRTGELFF.